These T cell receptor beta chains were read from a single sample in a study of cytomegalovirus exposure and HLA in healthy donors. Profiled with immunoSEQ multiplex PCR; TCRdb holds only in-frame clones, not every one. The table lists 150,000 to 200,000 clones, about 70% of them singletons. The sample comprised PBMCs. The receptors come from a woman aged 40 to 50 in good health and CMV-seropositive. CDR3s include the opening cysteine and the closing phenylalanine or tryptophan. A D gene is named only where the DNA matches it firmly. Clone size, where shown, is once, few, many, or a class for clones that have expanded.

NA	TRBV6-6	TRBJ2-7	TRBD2	TGTGCCAGCAGTTTGGATCTTACCGGGAGGCCCGAAGAGCAGTACTTC	CASSLDLTGRPEEQYF
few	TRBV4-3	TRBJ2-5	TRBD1	TGCGCCAGCAGCCAAGATGCTCCCGCCCGCGGACGACAGGGGGCCCAGTACTTC	CASSQDAPARGRQGAQYF
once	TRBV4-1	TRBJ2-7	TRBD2	TGCGCCAGCAGCCAAGAGATAGCGGGAGCCTACGAGCAGTACTTC	CASSQEIAGAYEQYF
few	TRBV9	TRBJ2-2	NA	TGTGCCAGCAGCGAGACGACAGAACCGAACACCGGGGAGCTGTTTTTT	CASSETTEPNTGELFF
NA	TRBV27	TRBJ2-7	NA	TGTGCCAGCAGTTTATATACGGGGGTCTCCTACGAGCAGTACTTC	CASSLYTGVSYEQYF
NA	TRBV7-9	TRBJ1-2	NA	TGTGCCAGCAGCGTCGGGACTAACTATGGCTACACCTTC	CASSVGTNYGYTF
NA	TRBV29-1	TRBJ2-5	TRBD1	TGCAGCGTCCAGTTCCCGGGACAGGGGGTTAACTTC	CSVQFPGQGVNF
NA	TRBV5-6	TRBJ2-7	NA	TGTGCCAGCAGCTTTTCCAGCTCGGGCGAGCAGTACTTC	CASSFSSSGEQYF
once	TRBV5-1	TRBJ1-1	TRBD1	TGCGCCAGCAGCTTGCAGGGGGCTCAGAACACTGAAGCTTTCTTT	CASSLQGAQNTEAFF
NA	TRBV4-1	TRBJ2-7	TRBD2	TGCGCCAGCAGCCAAGTGGAGGGACTAAACAGGTACGAGCAGTACTTC	CASSQVEGLNRYEQYF
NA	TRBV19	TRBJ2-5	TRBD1	TGTGCCAGTGCCGGGACAGAAGTATCGCCCCAAGAGACCCAGTACTTC	CASAGTEVSPQETQYF
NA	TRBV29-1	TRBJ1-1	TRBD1	TGCAGCGTCCACCTCCGGACAGGTAGAGCTTTCTTT	CSVHLRTGRAFF
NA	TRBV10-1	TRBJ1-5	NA	TGCGCCAGCAGTACCAACAGATGGAGACGAGGGCCAGGTCGGCAGCCCCAGCATTTT	CASSTNRWRRGPGRQPQHF
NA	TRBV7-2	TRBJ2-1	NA	TGTGCCAGCAGCTCGGACATCAGCTCCTACAATGAGCAGTTCTTC	CASSSDISSYNEQFF
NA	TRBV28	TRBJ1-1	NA	TGTGCCAGCAGTTTACCAGGGTTGGGTGAAGCTTTCTTT	CASSLPGLGEAFF
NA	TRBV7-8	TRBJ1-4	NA	TGTGCCAGCACCCCCAAAACAGGGAAGGGTGGTGAAAAACTGTTTTTT	CASTPKTGKGGEKLFF
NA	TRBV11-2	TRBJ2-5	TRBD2	TGTGCCAGCAGCGCGGGACTAGCGGGAACGGAGACCCAGTACTTC	CASSAGLAGTETQYF
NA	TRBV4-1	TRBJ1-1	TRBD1	TGCGCCAGCAGCCAACCGGTACAGGGGGACACTGAAGCTTTCTTT	CASSQPVQGDTEAFF
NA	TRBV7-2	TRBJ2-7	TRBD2	TGTGCCAGCAGCCGCGCCGGGGGGGCCAGGTACGAGCAGTACTTC	CASSRAGGARYEQYF
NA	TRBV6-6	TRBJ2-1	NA	TGTGCCAGCAGTTACACTAGCTCCTACAATGAGCAGTTCTTC	CASSYTSSYNEQFF
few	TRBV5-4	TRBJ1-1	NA	TGTGCCAGCAGCCAAGGGGGGGCCATCACTGAAGCTTTCTTT	CASSQGGAITEAFF
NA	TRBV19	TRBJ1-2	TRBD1	TGTGCCAGTACACAGGGGTATGGCTACACCTTC	CASTQGYGYTF
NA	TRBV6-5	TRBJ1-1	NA	TGTGCCAGCAGTTACGAGGCTTACACTGAAGCTTTCTTT	CASSYEAYTEAFF
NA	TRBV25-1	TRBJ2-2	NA	TGTGCCAGCAGTGGGGAACAGGGTCCTGCGCATACCGGGGAGCTGTTTTTT	CASSGEQGPAHTGELFF
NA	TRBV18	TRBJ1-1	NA	TGTGCCAGCTCACCACCCGGCAGAGGGTGGACTGAAGCTTTCTTT	CASSPPGRGWTEAFF
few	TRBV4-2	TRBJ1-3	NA	TGTGCCAGCAGCCAAGTGGGCGGGCTCTCTGGAAACACCATATATTTT	CASSQVGGLSGNTIYF
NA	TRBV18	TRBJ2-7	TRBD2	TGTGCCAGCTCACCACGGCGGGAGGGCCCCTACGAGCAGTACTTC	CASSPRREGPYEQYF
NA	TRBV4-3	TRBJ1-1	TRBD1	TGCGCCAGCAGCCAAGATCTTACAGGGGGAATGAACACTGAAGCTTTCTTT	CASSQDLTGGMNTEAFF
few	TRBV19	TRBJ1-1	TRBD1	TGTGCCAGTAGTAAGGGACAGGGGGCTTTTCCTCCGAACACTGAAGCTTTCTTT	CASSKGQGAFPPNTEAFF
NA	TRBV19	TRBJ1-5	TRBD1	TGTGCCAGTAGCCGGGGACAGAGCAATCAGCCCCAGCATTTT	CASSRGQSNQPQHF
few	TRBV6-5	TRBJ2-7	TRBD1	TGTGCCAGCAAGCGAGACAGGGTACACGAGCAGTACTTC	CASKRDRVHEQYF
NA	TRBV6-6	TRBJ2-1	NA	TGTGCCAGCAGCCTCGGAGCGGCTGAGCAGTTCTTC	CASSLGAAEQFF
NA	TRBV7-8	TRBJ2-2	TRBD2	TGTGCCAGCAGCATAAGCAGAGCGGGAGGGCCGAAAACCGGGGAGCTGTTTTTT	CASSISRAGGPKTGELFF
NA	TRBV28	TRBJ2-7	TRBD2	TGTGCCAGCAGTATACTAGCGGGCGTACACGAGCAGTACTTC	CASSILAGVHEQYF
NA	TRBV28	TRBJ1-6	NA	TGTGCCACCGTAGCAGTGAGGTCACCCCTCCACTTT	CATVAVRSPLHF
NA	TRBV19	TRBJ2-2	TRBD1	TGTGCCAGTAGGAACAGGGGTACCGGGGAGCTGTTTTTT	CASRNRGTGELFF
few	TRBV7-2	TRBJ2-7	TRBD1	TGTGCCAGCAGCTTAGTTCATACACAGGGGTACGAGCAGTACTTC	CASSLVHTQGYEQYF
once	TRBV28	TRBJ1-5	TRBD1	TGTGCCAGCAGAAGACAGGGTCTTACTAAACAGAGACCGCATTTT	CASRRQGLTKQRPHF
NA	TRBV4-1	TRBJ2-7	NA	TGCGCCAGCAGCCAAGATCGAGGTCGGGTCTACGAGCAGTACTTC	CASSQDRGRVYEQYF
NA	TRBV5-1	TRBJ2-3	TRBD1	TGCGCCAGCAGCCCATTGACAGGGATGGGCACAGATACGCAGTATTTT	CASSPLTGMGTDTQYF
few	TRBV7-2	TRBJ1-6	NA	TGTGCCAGCAGCCCGAGAGGGAGTGAGAATTCACCCCTCCACTTT	CASSPRGSENSPLHF
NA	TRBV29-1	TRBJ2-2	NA	TGCAGCGTTAGGGGGAACACCGGGGAGCTGTTTTTT	CSVRGNTGELFF